This T cell receptor beta chain was captured in a study of cytomegalovirus exposure and HLA in healthy donors. Notes on the study in general: Most TCR sequences were rare, but some public TCRs occurred in many donors. Later analysis placed DRB1 highest and HLA-C lowest in TCR association rates, which differed by HLA locus. Cytomegalovirus association was assigned to under 200 TCR beta chains. Researchers reported from a later analysis that most CMV-associated TCR beta chains appeared HLA-restricted.

The CDR3 is 10 residues long. The PCR contained 60 Vbeta and 13 Jbeta primers. Only in-frame clones appear in the TCRdb table, and some are missing; sequencing was by immunoSEQ multiplex PCR. The sample has 95,000 or so clones, approximately 81% seen once. Comment on this clone: Antigen unknown.

The chain employs TRBV21-1 and TRBJ2-7; TRBD2 is the table's D call, not checked against the DNA. TRBV21-1 is given as a pseudogene. Sequencing was carried out using PBMCs. The receptor comes from a woman between 65 and 79 years old in good health and CMV-seropositive. This CDR3 is CASSNSEQYF. CDR3 bases: TGTGCCAGCAGCAACTCCGAGCAGTACTTC.